Presented here are 17 T cell receptor beta chains from one specimen sequenced in a study of blood T cell repertoires in COVID-19. TCRdb's table, derived via immunoSEQ multiplex PCR, lists solely in-frame clones and lacks some. The data show approximately 240,000 clones, more than 70% seen once. Sequenced input: peripheral blood. Receptor source: a woman aged 40 to 49 who had recovered from COVID-19.

The chain uses TRBV9 and TRBJ1-2; 9 bases line up with TRBD1. The CDR3 has 13 residues. CDR1 SGDLS and CDR2 YYNGEE come from the germline V gene. V was clipped by 4 bases and J by 8 bases; unmatched bases: 6. CDR3 sequence reads: CASSPQGQGGYTF. The CDR3 coding sequence is TGTGCCAGCAGCCCCCAGGGACAGGGAGGCTACACCTTC.

The chain recombines TRBV2 with TRBJ2-2, with 10 bases aligning to TRBD1. The CDR3 covers 14 residues. Germline V gives CDR1 SNHLY, CDR2 FYNNEI. After removal of 4 bases from V and 6 bases from J, the junction contained 2 bases not matched to a gene. In nucleotides, the CDR3 is TGTGCCAGCAGTGGACAGGGGGCGTCCGGGGAGCTGTTTTTT. Protein product: CASSGQGASGELFF.

The chain combines TRBV24-1 with TRBJ2-5, with 7 bases that match TRBD1. CDR3 length: 14 residues. V gave up 5 bases and J gave up 5 bases; unmatched junction bases: 7. Germline CDR1 and CDR2: KGHDR and SFDVKD. CDR3 DNA sequence: TGTGCCACCAGTGCCCCGACAGGGTCCGAGACCCAGTACTTC. Residues: CATSAPTGSETQYF.

The chain employs TRBV6-1 and TRBJ2-4; D is undetermined. Germline CDR1 MNHNS, CDR2 SASEGT. The V gene lost 3 bases and the J gene lost 1 base, with 10 bases spanning the gap. The CDR3 runs to 15 residues. The CDR3 region has the DNA TGTGCCAGCAGTGAGGGCAAAAGGGCCAAAAACATTCAGTACTTC. It encodes CASSEGKRAKNIQYF.

This chain links TRBV7-8 with TRBJ2-1; TRBD2 aligns across 14 bases. The trim removed 5 bases at V and 7 bases at J, leaving 13 bases unmatched. Germline V gene lookup returns CDR1 SGHVS and CDR2 FQNEAQ. CDR3 length: 18 amino acids. The CDR3 nucleotides read TGTGCCAGCAGCCCGCGACTAGCGGGAGGGCCGTTGTGGAATGAGCAGTTCTTC. This sequence encodes CASSPRLAGGPLWNEQFF. Variable domain in full (rest from reference TRBV7-8 and TRBJ2-1): GAGVSQSPRYKVAKRGQDVALRCDPISGHVSLFWYQQALGQGPEFLTYFQNEAQLDKSGLPSDRFFAERPEGSVSTLKIQRTQQEDSAVYLCASSPRLAGGPLWNEQFFGPGTRLTVL.

This chain links TRBV5-1 with TRBJ2-6; D is uncertain. V was cut by 0 bases and J by 2 bases, with 3 bases left in between. This CDR3 region has 14 residues. The V gene's germline CDR1 is SGHRS and CDR2 YFSETQ. DNA of the CDR3: TGCGCCAGCAGCTTGGTAACTGGGGCCAACGTCCTGACTTTC. It specifies CASSLVTGANVLTF. Based on the CDR3 plus reference TRBV5-1 and TRBJ2-6, the full variable domain is KAGVTQTPRYLIKTRGQQVTLSCSPISGHRSVSWYQQTPGQGLQFLFEYFSETQRNKGNFPGRFSGRQFSNSRSEMNVSTLELGDSALYLCASSLVTGANVLTFGAGSRLTVL.

The chain joins TRBV29-1 to TRBJ2-1; 11 nucleotides align to TRBD2. Trimming cost V 7 bases and J 4 bases; bases outside gene matches: 6. Germline loops: CDR1 SQVTM, CDR2 ANQGSEA. The CDR3 spans 14 residues. This chain's CDR3 is CSAISGRGYNEQFF. CDR3 DNA sequence: TGCAGCGCGATTAGCGGGAGGGGGTACAATGAGCAGTTCTTC.

The rearrangement uses TRBV19 and TRBJ1-6; the match to TRBD1 covers 7 bases. CDR3 length: 15 residues. Germline values: CDR1 LNHDA, CDR2 SQIVND (reference sequence). The V segment lost 3 bases and the J segment 8 bases; nucleotides outside the gene matches: 7. The CDR3 DNA reads as TGTGCCAGTAGTATCTCACGACAGGGTCATTCACCCCTCCACTTT. This codes for CASSISRQGHSPLHF.

The chain employs TRBV27 and TRBJ2-1; 10 bases map to TRBD1. CDR1 is MNHEY, CDR2 SMNVEV, per germline (reference sequence). This CDR3 region has 14 residues. With 7 bases clipped from V and 3 bases from J, the junction kept 3 bases outside the gene matches. The CDR3 sequence: CASKGQGVYNEQFF. CDR3 coding DNA: TGTGCCAGCAAAGGACAGGGGGTCTACAATGAGCAGTTCTTC.

The chain has TRBV6-6 and TRBJ1-5; no firm D call. The germline CDR1 and CDR2 sequences are MNHNY and SVGAGI (reference sequence). CDR3 length: 15 residues. V was pared by 2 bases and J by 0 bases, with 8 bases between. Here the CDR3 reads CASSYGLNSNQPQHF. CDR3 bases: TGTGCCAGCAGTTACGGACTGAATAGCAATCAGCCCCAGCATTTT.

The CDR3 sequence is CASSLGGGQANYGYTF. In DNA form, the CDR3 reads TGTGCCAGCAGCTTAGGAGGGGGACAGGCGAACTATGGCTACACCTTC. V gene TRBV7-2 combines with J gene TRBJ1-2; 8 nucleotides line up with TRBD1. From germline, CDR1 is SGHTA and CDR2 FQGNSA. The CDR3 covers 16 residues. After removal of 1 base from V and 2 bases from J, the junction contained 6 bases not matched to a gene.

CDR3 nucleotides: TGTGCCAGCAGTGAACCCGCGGCTAGAAACCGGGACTTTCGCACAGATACGCAGTATTTT. This encodes CASSEPAARNRDFRTDTQYF. The chain carries TRBV6-1 and TRBJ2-3; a possible D gene is TRBD2 (6 bases). This CDR3 has 20 amino acids. The germline V gene has CDR1 MNHNS and CDR2 SASEGT. V was shortened by 2 bases and J by 1 base, with 25 bases between the two germline ends.

This chain joins TRBV15 and TRBJ1-5; TRBD1 matches 8 bases. In germline, CDR1 is LNHNV, CDR2 YYDKDF (reference sequence). The CDR3 contains 14 residues. Trimming took 4 bases from V and 7 from J; bases not matched to a gene: 6. The DNA of the CDR3 is TGTGCCACCAGCATCGACAGGGGAGGACAGCCCCAGCATTTT. As protein: CATSIDRGGQPQHF.

The rearrangement joins TRBV10-2 to TRBJ2-6; 7 nucleotides agree with TRBD1. The V and J ends lost 3 bases and 4 bases, in that order; junction bases with no gene match: 9. The CDR3 is 17 amino acids. Germline V gene sequence: CDR1 WSHSY, CDR2 SAAADI. The DNA of the CDR3 is TGCGCCAGCAGTGATACCTCCAGGGGGAGAGGGGCCAACGTCCTGACTTTC. It specifies CASSDTSRGRGANVLTF.

This chain uses TRBV30 with TRBJ2-7, with a tentative D call TRBD2 (5 bases). The length of the CDR3 is 11 residues. Germline CDR1 is GTSNPN and CDR2 is SVGIG (reference sequence). Deletions cut 3 bases from V and 4 bases from J, with 7 bases between. The CDR3 coding sequence is TGTGCCTGGAGCCCGGGGTACGAGCAGTACTTC. As protein: CAWSPGYEQYF.

The chain employs TRBV28 and TRBJ2-5, with 10 bases aligning to TRBD1. CDR1 and CDR2 from the germline V gene are MDHEN and SYDVKM. This CDR3 spans 13 amino acids. Germline trimming cut 9 bases from V and 4 bases from J; bases unmatched to any gene: 5. The CDR3 DNA reads as TGTGCCAGGATCCGGGACAGGGGAGAGACCCAGTACTTC. It yields the protein CARIRDRGETQYF. The entire variable domain, with the rest obtained from reference TRBV28 and TRBJ2-5, is as follows: DVKVTQSSRYLVKRTGEKVFLECVQDMDHENMFWYRQDPGLGLRLIYFSYDVKMKEKGDIPEGYSVSREKKERFSLILESASTNQTSMYLCARIRDRGETQYFGPGTRLLVL.

V usage is TRBV28 and J usage is TRBJ1-6, with D uncertain. The CDR3 runs to 14 residues. The germline V gene encodes CDR1 MDHEN and CDR2 SYDVKM. The V end lost 3 bases, the J end lost 7 bases, and 10 bases lay between the germline ends. The CDR3 here is CASSFAQLNSPLHF. CDR3 sequence (DNA): TGTGCCAGCAGTTTTGCACAGTTGAATTCACCCCTCCACTTT.